The clone carrying this T cell receptor (beta chain) was counted ten times or more. Molecular barcoded adaptors covering alpha/delta and beta/gamma chains were used on about 390 ng RNA. TCRdb re-called the reads through MiXCR, storing one row per CDR3 protein. The repertoire includes 50,000 to 65,000 distinct CDR3 sequences, 9% to 15% of them detected once, and 16% sits in the top ten. The length of the CDR3 is 12 residues. Germline CDR1 is SEHNR and CDR2 is FQNEAQ (reference sequence). V was shortened by 5 bases and J by 2 bases, with 5 bases between the two germline ends. These data belong to a study of read filtering for tumor transcriptome and immune sequencing.

The sequence was obtained from a donor at least 40 years old with multiple myeloma. This chain joins TRBV7-9 and TRBJ2-3; D is unresolved. Sequencing was carried out using a population of CD138-negative cells sorted from bone marrow. The CDR3 DNA reads TGTGCCAGCAGCATCCTCACAGATACGCAGTATTTT. Translated: CASSILTDTQYF. Full variable domain (remainder filled in from reference TRBV7-9 and TRBJ2-3): DTGVSQNPRHKITKRGQNVTFRCDPISEHNRLYWYRQTLGQGPEFLTYFQNEAQLEKSRLLSDRFSAERPKGSFSTLEIQRTEQGDSAMYLCASSILTDTQYFGPGTRLTVL.